Shown below are 15 T cell receptor beta chains from a single sample sequenced in a study of T cells in Graves' hyperthyroidism and ophthalmopathy. RNA transcripts served as the template for amplifying TCR beta CDR3 regions. The HTBI primer set was used in a first-round RT-PCR of the TCR CDR3. TCRdb reanalysed the multiplex PCR reads using MiXCR and keeps one entry per CDR3 protein. The sample has 700,000 or so distinct CDR3 sequences, around 15% seen once. Sequencing used blood. These receptors were obtained from a man between 18 and 29 years old with Graves' hyperthyroidism.

The V and J genes are TRBV28 and TRBJ1-4; no firm D call. V was pared by 5 bases and J by 4 bases, with 8 bases between. The CDR3 is made up of 13 amino acids. Germline assignment: CDR1 MDHEN and CDR2 SYDVKM. CDR3: CASSDRNNEKLFF. CDR3 nucleotide sequence: TGTGCCAGCAGTGACCGGAATAATGAAAAACTGTTTTTT.

This clonotype was counted many times. DNA for the CDR3: TGTGCCAGCAGGGCCGGACTAGCGGTATACAATGAGCAGTTCTTC. It codes for CASRAGLAVYNEQFF. The genes are TRBV2 and TRBJ2-1; 10 bases line up with TRBD2. The CDR3 has 15 amino acids. Germline CDR1 reads SNHLY; CDR2 reads FYNNEI. With 6 bases clipped from V and 4 bases from J, the junction kept 6 bases outside the gene matches.

This clonotype has ten or more counts. The chain employs TRBV28 and TRBJ2-3; 8 positions match TRBD2. Unmatched junction bases numbered 6, after V lost 5 bases and J lost 2 bases. Germline values: CDR1 MDHEN, CDR2 SYDVKM. CDR3 size: 15 residues. As DNA, the CDR3 is TGTGCCAGCAGTCGAGCGGGAGCGTTCACAGATACGCAGTATTTT. Translated: CASSRAGAFTDTQYF.

In this sample, this clonotype turned up once. One junction end does not reproduce the germline sequence, and a read error may be involved. This chain links TRBV30 with TRBJ2-3; D is undetermined. The germline CDR1 and CDR2 sequences are GTSNPN and SVGIG (reference sequence). The CDR3 has 13 residues. This chain's CDR3 is CAWSVPETDTQYF. CDR3 nucleotide sequence: TGTGCCTGGAGTGTTCCGGAAACAGATACGCAATATTTT.

This clonotype has at least ten counts. This chain joins TRBV14 and TRBJ2-1; D gene unclear. The V gene lost 1 base and the J gene lost 5 bases, with 6 bases spanning the gap. CDR1 and CDR2 (germline): SGHDN, FVKESK. This CDR3 has 13 residues. The CDR3 region has the DNA TGTGCCAGCAGCCAAGCCCAGGACAATGAGCAGTTCTTC. This encodes CASSQAQDNEQFF.

In the case of this clonotype: The conserved final phenylalanine or tryptophan is absent from the CDR3, which likely points to a read error. This sequence joins TRBV11-3 and TRBJ2-3, with 8 bases that match TRBD2. The length of the CDR3 is 13 residues. Germline CDR1 is SGHNT and CDR2 is YENEEA. The DNA for the CDR3 is TGTGCCAGCAGCCGGACTAGCAGAGATACGCAGTATCTT. Its translation is CASSRTSRDTQYL.

This clonotype was found many times. This sequence joins TRBV20-1 and TRBJ2-7, with 10 positions matching TRBD2. The ends lost 0 bases at V and 6 bases at J; junction bases unmatched: 11. There are 16 residues in the CDR3. Germline assignment: CDR1 DFQATT and CDR2 SNEGSKA (reference sequence). The CDR3 region has the DNA TGCAGTGCTAGAGATTACTCGGGAGCGGGAGGGCTCGAGCAGTACTTC. This gives the protein CSARDYSGAGGLEQYF.

Written as DNA, the CDR3 is TGCAGTGCGGGCGGCCGTTTACTGAACACTGAAGCTTTCTTT. Translating gives CSAGGRLLNTEAFF. V is TRBV20-1 and J is TRBJ1-1, with unresolved D. CDR1 DFQATT and CDR2 SNEGSKA come from the germline V gene (reference sequence). The CDR3 extends over 14 amino acids. The V and J ends lost 6 bases and 0 bases respectively, with 14 bases between them.

V and J are TRBV30 and TRBJ1-2, with D unclear. This CDR3 has 11 amino acids. V lost 2 bases and J lost 7, with 8 bases in between. Germline V CDR1 and CDR2: GTSNPN, SVGIG (reference sequence). This CDR3 reads CAWSSLIGYTF. Written as DNA, the CDR3 is TGTGCCTGGAGTTCATTAATTGGCTACACCTTC.

This chain joins TRBV29-1 and TRBJ1-2; D remains ambiguous. The length of the CDR3 is 14 residues. V lost 7 bases and J lost 8, with 23 bases in between. Germline values: CDR1 SQVTM, CDR2 ANQGSEA. CDR3 DNA: TGCAGCGCCCGGACGGCGCGGAGTAGGGAGGGCTACACCTTC. The encoded protein is CSARTARSREGYTF.

Only a few counts were recorded for this clonotype. The chain recombines TRBV6-1 with TRBJ2-7; 7 bases agree with TRBD1. The CDR3 totals 16 residues. CDR1 and CDR2 from the germline V gene are MNHNS and SASEGT. Trimming cost V 7 bases and J 1 base; bases outside gene matches: 13. CDR3 residues: CASNVGLNRGSYEQYF. The CDR3 bases are TGTGCCAGCAACGTAGGTCTGAACAGGGGATCCTACGAGCAGTACTTC.

With regard to this clonotype: One base away lies a much larger clone, so this may be a sequencing read error. The chain joins TRBV20-1 to TRBJ2-5; D is unresolved. Germline V gene lookup returns CDR1 DFQATT and CDR2 SNEGSKA (reference sequence). V gave up 6 bases and J gave up 4 bases, with 6 bases separating them. The CDR3 is 10 residues long. In DNA, the CDR3 is TGCAGTGCGTTCCGAGAGACCCAGTACTTC. Encoded protein: CSAFRETQYF.

This clonotype was seen repeatedly, ten times or more. J is TRBJ1-1 and V is TRBV5-5; TRBD1 matches at 7 bases. In germline, CDR1 is SGHKS, CDR2 YYEKEE (reference sequence). This CDR3 is 14 amino acids long. V dropped 3 bases and J dropped 3; count of bases not matched to a gene: 5. The CDR3 loop is CASSSGQAYTEAFF. In nucleotides, the CDR3 is TGTGCCAGCAGCTCTGGACAGGCCTACACTGAAGCTTTCTTT.

The chain couples TRBV4-1 to TRBJ2-4, with D possibly matching TRBD2 (5 bases). Germline values: CDR1 MGHRA, CDR2 YSYEKL. The V end lost 2 bases, the J end lost 2 bases, and 13 bases lay between the germline ends. CDR3 length: 16 amino acids. The DNA of the CDR3 is TGCGCCAGCAGCCAAAAAGCGGAATCTTCCAAAAACATTCAGTACTTC. This gives the protein CASSQKAESSKNIQYF.

The chain carries TRBV2 and TRBJ2-3; D is possibly TRBD1 or TRBD2 (5 bases each). Germline V gene lookup returns CDR1 SNHLY and CDR2 FYNNEI. V was trimmed by 8 bases and J by 5 bases, leaving 11 bases between them. The CDR3 length is 12 residues. The CDR3 protein is CASQGVIDTQYF. Here the CDR3 DNA reads TGTGCCAGCCAGGGAGTGATAGATACGCAGTATTTT.